These T cell receptor beta chains were read from a single sample in a study of vaccination effects on CD4 cells after COVID-19. Their antigen targets remain unknown. Data came from immunoSEQ multiplex PCR; TCRdb stores just in-frame clones and leaves some out. This table has just under 60,000 clones, around 80% appearing once. The sequenced sample was CD4+ T cells from PBMCs cultured with HCoV-OC43 spike peptides, obtained after COVID-19 vaccination. The origin of the receptors is a human donor who received a COVID-19 vaccine. CDR3s include the opening cysteine and the closing phenylalanine or tryptophan. A D gene is named only where the DNA matches it firmly. Some rows mark clone size as missing; the rest say once, few, many or name a class of expanded clone.

cdr3_aa cdr3_nt clone_size j_call v_call d_call
CASSSTGDYGYTF TGTGCCAGCAGTTCGACAGGGGACTATGGCTACACCTTC few TRBJ1-2 TRBV2 TRBD1
CASSLLGEQEAFF TGTGCCAGCAGTTTACTGGGAGAACAAGAAGCTTTCTTT few TRBJ1-1 TRBV27 NA
CAISGPTSNSEQFF TGTGCCATCAGTGGACCCACTAGTAACTCTGAGCAGTTCTTC NA TRBJ2-1 TRBV10-3 NA
CASSLGVQETQYF TGCGCCAGCAGCTTGGGGGTTCAGGAGACCCAGTACTTC once TRBJ2-5 TRBV5-1 NA
CASSFVQGAGETQYF TGTGCCAGCAGCTTCGTACAGGGGGCGGGGGAGACCCAGTACTTC NA TRBJ2-5 TRBV7-7 TRBD1
CASSYVQDQPQHF TGTGCCAGCAGTTACGTTCAGGATCAGCCCCAGCATTTT few TRBJ1-5 TRBV6-6 NA
CASSQLGQAQETQYF TGTGCCAGCAGCCAGCTAGGGCAGGCCCAAGAGACCCAGTACTTC once TRBJ2-5 TRBV7-2 NA
CASSSLRQGPYNEQFF TGTGCCAGTAGCAGCTTAAGACAGGGACCCTACAATGAGCAGTTCTTC NA TRBJ2-1 TRBV19 TRBD1
CASSLGGPQTGSNQPQHF TGTGCCAGCAGCTTGGGTGGACCCCAGACAGGAAGCAATCAGCCCCAGCATTTT once TRBJ1-5 TRBV5-6 NA
CASSSGRRILGNEQFF TGTGCCAGCAGTTCGGGACGACGGATATTGGGCAATGAGCAGTTCTTC NA TRBJ2-1 TRBV5-8 NA
CASSFAGQPQHF TGTGCCAGCAGTTTCGCGGGGCAGCCCCAGCATTTT NA TRBJ1-5 TRBV28 NA
CASSFVQGQETQYF TGCGCCAGCAGCTTCGTGCAGGGCCAAGAGACCCAGTACTTC NA TRBJ2-5 TRBV5-1 NA
CASSDRVTEAFF TGTGCCAGCAGTGACAGAGTGACTGAAGCTTTCTTT NA TRBJ1-1 TRBV27 NA
CASSYSKKGISNQPQHF TGTGCCAGCAGTTACTCTAAAAAGGGTATTAGCAATCAGCCCCAGCATTTT NA TRBJ1-5 TRBV6-2/TRBV6-3 NA
CATSNLGHQNYGYTF TGTGCCACCAGCAACCTGGGCCACCAAAACTATGGCTACACCTTC NA TRBJ1-2 TRBV15 NA
CASSYRPAREETQYF TGCGCCAGCAGCTACCGCCCTGCCAGGGAAGAGACCCAGTACTTC NA TRBJ2-5 TRBV5-1 NA
CASSSIRDYLGTQYF TGTGCCAGCAGCTCAATCCGGGACTACTTAGGTACGCAGTATTTT NA TRBJ2-3 TRBV7-9 TRBD2
CAWSGITSGKLFF TGTGCCTGGAGTGGGATTACCTCGGGGAAACTGTTTTTT few TRBJ1-4 TRBV30 NA
CASSQNSAVLYTEAFF TGTGCCAGCAGCCAAAATTCGGCAGTACTCTACACTGAAGCTTTCTTT NA TRBJ1-1 TRBV7-2 NA
CASSGRLEYNEQFF TGTGCCAGCAGTGGGCGGTTGGAATACAATGAGCAGTTCTTC NA TRBJ2-1 TRBV2 NA
CASSSLSLSQSGGYTF TGTGCCAGCAGCTCACTCAGCTTGAGCCAGTCGGGGGGCTACACCTTC NA TRBJ1-2 TRBV7-9 NA
CASSEGGTPTDTQYF TGTGCCAGCAGTGAGGGCGGGACCCCGACAGATACGCAGTATTTT once TRBJ2-3 TRBV6-4 NA
CATSDFGFMGGPPNTGELFF TGTGCCACCAGTGATTTTGGTTTTATGGGAGGCCCACCTAACACCGGGGAGCTGTTTTTT NA TRBJ2-2 TRBV24-1 NA
CATRQGGNTEAFF TGTGCCACCCGACAGGGAGGGAACACTGAAGCTTTCTTT NA TRBJ1-1 TRBV24-1 TRBD1
CASSLPGPFTDTQYF TGTGCCAGCAGCTTGCCGGGACCTTTCACAGATACGCAGTATTTT NA TRBJ2-3 TRBV5-4 NA
CASCRRIVSGDNSPLHF TGTGCCAGCTGTAGAAGGATTGTGTCAGGCGATAATTCACCCCTCCACTTT NA TRBJ1-6 TRBV2 NA
CASSVYRGDTDTQYF TGTGCCAGCAGCGTATACAGGGGAGACACAGATACGCAGTATTTT NA TRBJ2-3 TRBV9 TRBD1
CASGRSLGLRSAGYEKLFF TGTGCTAGTGGCCGCTCCTTAGGGTTAAGATCGGCAGGTTATGAAAAACTGTTTTTT few TRBJ1-4 TRBV12-5 NA
CASSYSSVGGYGYTF TGTGCCAGCAGTTACTCGAGCGTAGGGGGCTATGGCTACACCTTC NA TRBJ1-2 TRBV6-5 NA
CASSLQASALKNIQYF TGTGCCAGCTCACTCCAGGCCTCCGCACTAAAAAACATTCAGTACTTC once TRBJ2-4 TRBV18 NA
CASSMDILGTGELFF TGCGCCAGCAGCATGGACATTCTGGGGACCGGGGAGCTGTTTTTT NA TRBJ2-2 TRBV5-1 NA
CASRGRGMAYNEQFF TGCGCCAGCAGAGGTCGGGGGATGGCTTACAATGAGCAGTTCTTC NA TRBJ2-1 TRBV5-1 NA
CASSLVGPRTDTQYF TGCGCCAGCAGCTTGGTTGGACCACGCACAGATACGCAGTATTTT NA TRBJ2-3 TRBV5-1 NA
CASSLGNTEAFF TGTGCCAGCAGTTTAGGAAACACTGAAGCTTTCTTT NA TRBJ1-1 TRBV12-3/TRBV12-4 NA
CASSSGHMATNEKLFF TGCGCCAGCAGCTCTGGACATATGGCAACTAATGAAAAACTGTTTTTT once TRBJ1-4 TRBV5-1 NA
CAWTRDRNTYGYTF TGTGCCTGGACCCGAGACAGGAACACCTATGGCTACACCTTC NA TRBJ1-2 TRBV30 NA
CASSPPSAATDTQYF TGTGCCAGCTCACCACCATCAGCTGCAACAGATACGCAGTATTTT NA TRBJ2-3 TRBV18 NA
CASNVGGSLTAFF TGTGCCAGTAACGTCGGGGGGTCCCTTACGGCTTTCTTT few TRBJ1-1 TRBV19 NA
CASSYRGFEKLFF TGTGCCAGCAGTTACCGGGGTTTTGAAAAACTGTTTTTT few TRBJ1-4 TRBV6-5 NA
CASSSGLAGGQETQYF TGTGCCAGCAGCTCCGGACTAGCGGGGGGTCAAGAGACCCAGTACTTC NA TRBJ2-5 TRBV7-2 TRBD2